A single sample is the source of the 27 T cell receptor beta chains below, sequenced in a study of technical replicates of blood from a handful of donors. Assay used: immunoSEQ multiplex PCR; TCRdb lists only in-frame clones, some missing. The repertoire consists of roughly 72,000 clones, with 80% to 95% occurring once and the leading ten covering about 0.4%. Sequencing was performed on T cells isolated from PBMCs. All receptors derive from a human donor in good health.

This clone occurred a few times. This chain uses TRBV9 with TRBJ1-2; D may be TRBD1 (5 bases). CDR1 is SGDLS and CDR2 is YYNGEE in the germline V gene. Trimming took off 4 bases at V and 5 bases at J, with 9 bases between the two ends. The CDR3 loop spans 12 amino acids. CDR3 region: CASSRGGYGYTF. The DNA for the CDR3 is TGTGCCAGCAGCCGGGGGGGATATGGCTACACCTTC.

The chain joins TRBV7-9 to TRBJ1-1; D unclear. The CDR3 extends over 12 amino acids. The V gene lost 5 bases and the J gene lost 7 bases, with 11 bases spanning the gap. Germline V CDR1 and CDR2: SEHNR, FQNEAQ (reference sequence). The CDR3 here is CASSPRGREAFF. As DNA, the CDR3 is TGTGCCAGCAGCCCCCGAGGGCGTGAAGCTTTCTTT.

The CDR3 bases are TGTGCCAGCAGCTCAGAGGTGTCTAGCGGGAGCTACACAGATACGCAGTATTTT. Amino acids: CASSSEVSSGSYTDTQYF. The chain combines TRBV7-6 with TRBJ2-3; 10 bases agree with TRBD2. Unmatched junction bases numbered 12, after V lost 4 bases and J lost 2 bases. Germline-derived CDR1 and CDR2 are SGHVS and FNYEAQ. The CDR3 sequence is 18 residues long.

This chain uses TRBV13 with TRBJ1-1, with D possibly TRBD1 on 6 matching bases. V was clipped by 5 bases and J by 2 bases, with 12 bases between them. CDR1 is PRHDT, CDR2 FYEKMQ, per germline (reference sequence). The CDR3 contains 14 residues. In nucleotides, the CDR3 is TGTGCCAGCAGCGACAGGTCGGTAAACACTGAAGCTTTCTTT. Its translation: CASSDRSVNTEAFF.

V gene TRBV10-3 combines with J gene TRBJ2-7; possibly TRBD2 for D (5 bases). The CDR3 contains 14 residues. Germline CDR1 reads ENHRY; CDR2 reads SYGVKD. Trimming stripped 2 bases from V and 2 bases from J, with 10 bases between. CDR3 bases: TGTGCCATCAGTGAGCGGACGGGGACCTACGAGCAGTACTTC. Amino acids: CAISERTGTYEQYF.

This chain uses TRBV21-1 with TRBJ2-5; the table assigns TRBD2, which was not confirmed against the DNA. TRBV21-1 is an annotated pseudogene. This CDR3 has 11 amino acids. CDR3 bases: TGTGCCAGCTCCGTGCAAGAGACCCAGTACTTC. Amino acids: CASSVQETQYF.

V gene TRBV10-2 combines with J gene TRBJ2-7, with 11 bases lining up with TRBD2. Losses at the gene ends were 4 bases for V and 7 bases for J; bases not matched to a gene: 9. Germline loops: CDR1 WSHSY, CDR2 SAAADI. This CDR3 spans 15 amino acids. The CDR3 spells CASSGLAGGVREQYF. CDR3 nucleotides: TGCGCCAGCAGTGGGCTAGCGGGAGGAGTACGGGAGCAGTACTTC.

The V call is TRBV19, the J call TRBJ1-4; D is possibly TRBD1 (5 bases). The CDR3 consists of 13 residues. From germline, CDR1 is LNHDA and CDR2 SQIVND (reference sequence). V lost 9 bases, J lost 6 bases, and 14 bases lay in between. The CDR3 loop is CASQGALDEKLFF. In nucleotides, the CDR3 is TGTGCCAGCCAAGGGGCGCTTGATGAAAAACTGTTTTTT.

The chain is built from TRBV25-1 and TRBJ2-2; 10 positions agree with TRBD1. The germline V gene has CDR1 MGHDK and CDR2 SYGVNS. Trimming removed 11 bases from V and 5 bases from J; junction bases left unmatched: 5. The CDR3 contains 13 residues. CDR3 loop: CAFRDRGTGELFF. The CDR3 DNA is TGTGCCTTCCGGGACAGGGGAACCGGGGAGCTGTTTTTT.

V gene TRBV5-4 combines with J gene TRBJ1-1; TRBD1 aligns across 9 bases. Germline CDR1 is SGHNT and CDR2 is YYREEE (reference sequence). The CDR3 loop spans 16 amino acids. V lost 4 bases and J lost 5; bases outside the gene matches: 12. The CDR3: CASSPRTGDLWTEAFF. The CDR3 DNA reads TGTGCCAGCAGCCCTCGGACAGGGGATTTGTGGACTGAAGCTTTCTTT.

J is TRBJ2-1 and V is TRBV19, with D unresolved. Germline-derived CDR1 and CDR2 are LNHDA and SQIVND (reference sequence). V was cut by 3 bases and J by 0 bases, with 9 bases left in between. The CDR3 spans 15 residues. CDR3 sequence reads: CASSIEVSSYNEQFF. The DNA of the CDR3 is TGTGCCAGTAGTATTGAGGTCAGCTCCTACAATGAGCAGTTCTTC.

The V gene is TRBV19, the J gene TRBJ2-5, with 13 nucleotides matching TRBD2. Germline V gene data show CDR1 as LNHDA and CDR2 as SQIVND (reference sequence). The CDR3 totals 15 residues. J gave up 5 bases and V 1 base, and 1 base lay outside the gene matches. The CDR3 reads CASSIVLAGGETQYF. CDR3 nucleotides: TGTGCCAGTAGTATAGTACTAGCGGGAGGGGAGACCCAGTACTTC. Combining the CDR3 with reference TRBV19 and TRBJ2-5 gives the whole variable domain DGGITQSPKYLFRKEGQNVTLSCEQNLNHDAMYWYRQDPGQGLRLIYYSQIVNDFQKGDIAEGYSVSREKKESFPLTVTSAQKNPTAFYLCASSIVLAGGETQYFGPGTRLLVL.

V gene TRBV5-4 combines with J gene TRBJ2-2; no definite D call. The V and J ends lost 2 bases and 0 bases respectively, with 8 bases between them. CDR3 length: 15 amino acids. Germline CDR1 reads SGHNT; CDR2 reads YYREEE (reference sequence). The CDR3 bases are TGTGCCAGCAGCTTCGGGTTTACGAACACCGGGGAGCTGTTTTTT. It yields the protein CASSFGFTNTGELFF.

The chain links TRBV7-2 to TRBJ2-1; D is possibly TRBD1 (6 bases). Germline V lookup: CDR1 SGHTA, CDR2 FQGNSA. Between the trimmed V and J ends, which lost 1 base and 5 bases, there was a span of 12 bases. The CDR3 sequence is 15 residues long. The CDR3 DNA reads TGTGCCAGCAGCTTAGGTCGCAGGGGCAACAATGAGCAGTTCTTC. This sequence encodes CASSLGRRGNNEQFF.

V usage is TRBV27 and J usage is TRBJ1-2, with D perhaps TRBD1 (5 bases). V was pared by 5 bases and J by 7 bases, with 8 bases between. The germline CDR1 and CDR2 sequences are MNHEY and SMNVEV (reference sequence). CDR3 length: 11 residues. CDR3 nucleotide sequence: TGTGCCAGCAGTCCGGGACTTGGCTACACCTTC. As protein: CASSPGLGYTF.

The chain employs TRBV9 and TRBJ2-1; D is ambiguous. V dropped 3 bases and J dropped 2 bases, with 15 bases sitting between them. CDR3 length equals 16 residues. Germline V gene lookup returns CDR1 SGDLS and CDR2 YYNGEE. In nucleotides, the CDR3 is TGTGCCAGCAGCGCAGACACGGTAATACCCTACAATGAGCAGTTCTTC. Amino acids: CASSADTVIPYNEQFF.

The chain employs TRBV30 and TRBJ2-5, with 7 positions matching TRBD2. Trimming took 3 bases from V and 2 from J; bases not matched to a gene: 6. The CDR3 extends over 14 amino acids. Germline CDR1 is GTSNPN and CDR2 is SVGIG (reference sequence). CDR3 protein: CAWSEGLDQETQYF. The CDR3 DNA reads as TGTGCCTGGAGCGAAGGACTAGATCAAGAGACCCAGTACTTC.

In its sample, this clone was seen once. V gene TRBV4-1 combines with J gene TRBJ1-2, with 7 bases fitting TRBD1. Germline CDR1 and CDR2: MGHRA and YSYEKL. Germline trimming cut 5 bases from V and 6 bases from J; bases unmatched to any gene: 12. The CDR3 is made up of 15 amino acids. The CDR3 here is CASSALLTGFHGYTF. CDR3 coding DNA: TGCGCCAGCAGCGCACTACTGACAGGGTTCCATGGCTACACCTTC.

The chain employs TRBV4-3 and TRBJ2-5; TRBD2 aligns across 10 bases. CDR3 size: 17 residues. The V and J ends lost 0 bases and 4 bases, in that order; junction bases with no gene match: 8. In germline, CDR1 is LGHNA, CDR2 YSLEER. CDR3 sequence: CASSQDPAGGLGETQYF. CDR3 nucleotide sequence: TGCGCCAGCAGCCAAGATCCAGCGGGAGGGCTCGGAGAGACCCAGTACTTC.

This sequence joins TRBV30 and TRBJ2-3, with a possible D match to TRBD2 (6 bases). Germline CDR1 is GTSNPN and CDR2 is SVGIG (reference sequence). Trimming pared 4 bases from V and 3 bases from J, leaving 14 bases between. This CDR3 has 14 amino acids. CDR3 in amino acids: CAWTLREGTDTQYF. CDR3 coding DNA: TGTGCCTGGACGTTGCGGGAAGGTACAGATACGCAGTATTTT.

This chain links TRBV11-2 with TRBJ2-1, with TRBD2 matching 8 bases. Unmatched junction bases numbered 17, after V lost 8 bases and J lost 8 bases. Germline V lookup: CDR1 SGHAT, CDR2 FQNNGV. This CDR3 contains 16 residues. The chain's CDR3 is CASSETPGLVGHEQFF. For the CDR3, the DNA is TGTGCCAGCTCCGAAACCCCGGGACTAGTCGGACATGAGCAGTTCTTC.

The chain couples TRBV19 to TRBJ2-7, with a possible D match to TRBD2 (6 bases). Trimming removed 1 base at V and 0 bases at J, with 10 bases between. Germline assignment: CDR1 LNHDA and CDR2 SQIVND (reference sequence). The CDR3 is 15 amino acids. This CDR3 reads CASSIVAAGSYEQYF. In DNA, the CDR3 is TGTGCCAGTAGTATAGTAGCGGCAGGCTCCTACGAGCAGTACTTC.

The V call is TRBV6-5, the J call TRBJ2-2; 8 nucleotides match TRBD1. CDR1 and CDR2 from the germline V gene are MNHEY and SVGAGI. Trimming removed 6 bases from V and 5 bases from J; junction bases left unmatched: 2. The CDR3 extends over 13 amino acids. The CDR3 DNA follows: TGTGCCAGCAGGACAGGGGCGACCGGGGAGCTGTTTTTT. Translation: CASRTGATGELFF.

The chain carries TRBV28 and TRBJ2-2, with 8 bases matching TRBD1. V was clipped by 7 bases and J by 5 bases; unmatched bases: 6. This CDR3 region has 14 residues. Germline loops: CDR1 MDHEN, CDR2 SYDVKM. For the CDR3, the DNA is TGTGCCAGCACCCAGGGGGCGTGGACCGGGGAGCTGTTTTTT. Residues: CASTQGAWTGELFF.

The gene calls are TRBV5-1 and TRBJ2-3; 8 nucleotides align to TRBD2. The CDR3 consists of 16 residues. In germline, CDR1 is SGHRS, CDR2 YFSETQ. J lost 4 bases, V lost 1 base, and 8 bases had no gene match. The CDR3 region is CASSLKSSGFSDTQYF. In DNA, the CDR3 is TGCGCCAGCAGCTTGAAGTCTAGCGGGTTCTCAGATACGCAGTATTTT.

This clone was counted once. This chain uses TRBV5-1 with TRBJ2-3; TRBD2 matches 10 bases. Germline V CDR1 and CDR2: SGHRS, YFSETQ. Trimming cost V 1 base and J 2 bases; bases outside gene matches: 4. The CDR3 has 16 amino acids. For the CDR3, the DNA is TGCGCCAGCAGCTTGTGGACTAGCGGACTCACAGATACGCAGTATTTT. This codes for CASSLWTSGLTDTQYF.

This clone occurred a few times. The chain is built from TRBV5-4 and TRBJ1-1, with a tentative D call TRBD1 (6 bases). V shed 4 bases and J shed 5 bases, with 15 bases lying between them. CDR3 length: 14 amino acids. Per germline, CDR1 SGHNT and CDR2 YYREEE (reference sequence). The CDR3 DNA follows: TGTGCCAGCAGCATACAGGGTGGATGGACTGAAGCTTTCTTT. Its translation: CASSIQGGWTEAFF. Full variable domain (rest looked up from reference TRBV5-4 and TRBJ1-1): ETGVTQSPTHLIKTRGQQVTLRCSSQSGHNTVSWYQQALGQGPQFIFQYYREEENGRGNFPPRFSGLQFPNYSSELNVNALELDDSALYLCASSIQGGWTEAFFGQGTRLTVV.